What follows are 19 T cell receptor beta chains derived from one specimen sequenced in a study of OX40 agonist ivuxolimab in advanced cancers. The repertoire was sequenced with immunoSEQ multiplex PCR; TCRdb's copy has only in-frame clones and lacks some. The sample contains 80,000 or so clones, 85% to 95% of which appear only once. Material: CD4+ or CD8+ T cells sorted from blood, obtained in a trial of the OX40 agonist ivuxolimab. The source of these receptors is an adult with an advanced solid tumor such as melanoma, head and neck, liver or kidney cancer.

The CDR3 sequence: CASSYSIQGAYNEQFF. CDR3 in DNA: TGTGCCAGCAGTTACTCGATACAAGGGGCCTACAATGAGCAGTTCTTC. V gene TRBV6-6 combines with J gene TRBJ2-1, with a tentative D call TRBD1 (5 bases). Germline values: CDR1 MNHNY, CDR2 SVGAGI (reference sequence). CDR3 length: 16 residues. The germline V and J ends were trimmed by 0 bases and 2 bases, with 11 bases remaining between them.

The table lists this clone with a count of one. The V gene is TRBV4-1, the J gene TRBJ1-5, with TRBD1 identical over 8 bases. CDR1 is MGHRA, CDR2 YSYEKL, per germline. Germline trimming cut 2 bases from V and 7 bases from J; bases unmatched to any gene: 10. This CDR3 is built from 16 residues. In nucleotides, the CDR3 is TGCGCCAGCAGCCAAATTGGACAGGGCCTATACCAGCCCCAGCATTTT. It translates to CASSQIGQGLYQPQHF.

The J gene is TRBJ2-7, the V gene TRBV7-9; D is uncertain. There are 14 residues in the CDR3. V lost 5 bases to trimming and J lost 2 bases, with 13 bases between them. Germline CDR1 and CDR2: SEHNR and FQNEAQ (reference sequence). CDR3 residues: CASSPLDGTYEQYF. CDR3 DNA sequence: TGTGCCAGCAGCCCCCTGGACGGAACCTACGAGCAGTACTTC.

The chain uses TRBV18 and TRBJ2-6; D is unclear. Germline loops: CDR1 KGHSH, CDR2 LQKENI. The CDR3 is 17 amino acids. V dropped 0 bases and J dropped 0 bases, with 9 bases sitting between them. In nucleotides, the CDR3 is TGTGCCAGCTCACCACCGGGTCCAGTCTCTGGGGCCAACGTCCTGACTTTC. Translating it yields CASSPPGPVSGANVLTF.

The V and J genes are TRBV4-3 and TRBJ1-1; maybe TRBD1 (5 bases). Germline V gives CDR1 LGHNA, CDR2 YSLEER. Trimming pared 1 base from V and 0 bases from J, leaving 15 bases between. The CDR3 is made up of 17 amino acids. CDR3 loop: CASSQVQGRTLNTEAFF. The CDR3 coding sequence is TGCGCCAGCAGCCAAGTGCAGGGTAGGACCTTGAACACTGAAGCTTTCTTT.

V gene TRBV11-3 combines with J gene TRBJ2-1; no clear D gene. Trimming pared 5 bases from V and 0 bases from J, leaving 11 bases between. Germline V gene lookup returns CDR1 SGHNT and CDR2 YENEEA. The CDR3 is 15 amino acids. Written as DNA, the CDR3 is TGTGCCAGCAGCGTTGGGTGGAGCTCCTACAATGAGCAGTTCTTC. This codes for CASSVGWSSYNEQFF.

The rearrangement joins TRBV10-2 to TRBJ2-7; 8 nucleotides match TRBD1. Trimming at V came to 5 bases and at J to 6 bases, leaving 3 bases not matched to a gene. Germline V gene data show CDR1 as WSHSY and CDR2 as SAAADI. This CDR3 region has 12 residues. The CDR3 region is CASSQGAGEQYF. CDR3 nucleotides: TGCGCCAGCAGTCAGGGGGCGGGCGAGCAGTACTTC.

The genes are TRBV7-9 and TRBJ1-3, with 7 bases lining up with TRBD1. Germline-derived CDR1 and CDR2 are SEHNR and FQNEAQ (reference sequence). Unmatched junction bases numbered 6, after V lost 2 bases and J lost 2 bases. The CDR3 has 16 amino acids. DNA for the CDR3: TGTGCCAGCAGCTTAAGGGGACAGCATCCTGGAAACACCATATATTTT. Its translation: CASSLRGQHPGNTIYF.

The genes are TRBV6-4 and TRBJ1-1, with a tentative D call TRBD1 (6 bases). V shed 3 bases and J shed 5 bases, with 13 bases lying between them. Germline values: CDR1 MRHNA, CDR2 SNTAGT. This CDR3 spans 14 amino acids. The CDR3 nucleotides read TGTGCCAGCAGTGAAACGGGGGCGGGGACTGAAGCTTTCTTT. Protein product: CASSETGAGTEAFF.

J is TRBJ1-5 and V is TRBV27, with D perhaps matching TRBD1 (6 bases). The CDR3 spans 14 residues. Between the trimmed V and J ends, which lost 3 bases and 7 bases, there was a span of 13 bases. Per the germline V gene, CDR1 is MNHEY and CDR2 is SMNVEV (reference sequence). CDR3 in DNA: TGTGCCAGCAGTTTTGGGGGGCAGGGGCAGCCCCAGCATTTT. The encoded protein is CASSFGGQGQPQHF.

The chain uses TRBV28 and TRBJ2-1; TRBD2 aligns across 11 bases. Germline CDR1 reads MDHEN; CDR2 reads SYDVKM. The length of the CDR3 is 16 residues. V lost 2 bases, J lost 4 bases, and 4 bases stayed unmatched. CDR3 coding DNA: TGTGCCAGCAGTTTACCGACTAGCGGGGAATACAATGAGCAGTTCTTC. Its protein product is CASSLPTSGEYNEQFF.

The V and J genes are TRBV29-1 and TRBJ1-2; TRBD1 aligns across 10 bases. This CDR3 spans 16 amino acids. The J segment lost 2 bases and the V segment lost 5 bases, leaving 11 bases of the junction unmatched. Germline values: CDR1 SQVTM, CDR2 ANQGSEA. The DNA of the CDR3 is TGCAGCGTTAAACCCGGGACAGGGGAGTCGAACTATGGCTACACCTTC. Protein sequence: CSVKPGTGESNYGYTF.

This chain links TRBV9 with TRBJ1-2; D is uncertain. Trimming removed 2 bases at V and 3 bases at J, with 14 bases between. The CDR3 is 15 residues long. The germline gives CDR1 SGDLS, CDR2 YYNGEE. The CDR3 DNA is TGTGCCAGCAGCGTCCTCTCGGCTGGGGACTATGGCTACACCTTC. This gives the protein CASSVLSAGDYGYTF.

This clone appeared a single time. The V and J genes are TRBV30 and TRBJ1-1; TRBD1 matches at 9 bases. The CDR3 totals 15 residues. Per germline, CDR1 GTSNPN and CDR2 SVGIG (reference sequence). The J segment lost 3 bases and the V segment lost 7 bases, leaving 12 bases of the junction unmatched. This CDR3 reads CASLVPGQGDTEAFF. The CDR3 bases are TGTGCCTCCCTTGTCCCGGGACAGGGAGACACTGAAGCTTTCTTT.

This sequence joins TRBV7-9 and TRBJ1-2, with a possible D match to TRBD1 (6 bases). Trimming took 4 bases from V and 8 from J, leaving 20 bases between them. The length of the CDR3 is 15 residues. CDR1 and CDR2 from the germline V gene are SEHNR and FQNEAQ (reference sequence). DNA of the CDR3: TGTGCCAGCAGCTCTTCGGACAGTTCGGCGGAGGGCTACACCTTC. Translating it yields CASSSSDSSAEGYTF.

The rearrangement links TRBV28 to TRBJ2-4, with 11 bases fitting TRBD2. The CDR3 consists of 17 residues. Trimming took 7 bases from V and 0 from J; bases not matched to a gene: 8. Germline V gives CDR1 MDHEN, CDR2 SYDVKM. The DNA for the CDR3 is TGTGCCAGCACCAGACCGGGACTAGCGGTAGCCAAAAACATTCAGTACTTC. This encodes CASTRPGLAVAKNIQYF.

The J gene is TRBJ1-1, the V gene TRBV5-6; D might be TRBD1 (6 bases). Per germline, CDR1 SGHDT and CDR2 YYEEEE. V was shortened by 6 bases and J by 5 bases, with 20 bases between the two germline ends. The CDR3 contains 15 residues. The CDR3 bases are TGTGCCAGCAACCTACTACCTACAGGGTTTACTGAAGCTTTCTTT. Its protein product is CASNLLPTGFTEAFF.

The chain carries TRBV6-5 and TRBJ1-2, with D perhaps TRBD1 (5 bases). V gave up 5 bases and J gave up 4 bases, with 17 bases separating them. CDR1 MNHEY and CDR2 SVGAGI come from the germline V gene. The CDR3 spans 15 residues. CDR3 DNA: TGTGCCAGCAGTAGCGGCGGGGGACCTTTCTATGGCTACACCTTC. Encoded protein: CASSSGGGPFYGYTF.

The V call is TRBV9, the J call TRBJ2-1; D ambiguous. The germline V and J ends were trimmed by 3 bases and 6 bases, with 7 bases remaining between them. The CDR3 runs 12 residues. The V gene's germline CDR1 is SGDLS and CDR2 YYNGEE. The CDR3 region has the DNA TGTGCCAGCAGCGGGCTGGGCAATGAGCAGTTCTTC. It translates to CASSGLGNEQFF. The complete variable domain, with remaining parts taken from reference TRBV9 and TRBJ2-1, reads DSGVTQTPKHLITATGQRVTLRCSPRSGDLSVYWYQQSLDQGLQFLIQYYNGEERAKGNILERFSAQQFPDLHSELNLSSLELGDSALYFCASSGLGNEQFFGPGTRLTVL.